The next 32 T cell receptor beta chains were all read from a single sample in a study of T cell responses to AZD1222 COVID-19 vaccine. Sequenced by immunoSEQ multiplex PCR; TCRdb stores in-frame clones only, minus some. The data hold under 300,000 clones, with roughly 93% observed a single time. The sequencing used peripheral blood, collected on day 0 of AZD1222 vaccination. The receptor source for this set is an adult in good health.

The V and J genes are TRBV5-1 and TRBJ1-4; D possibly corresponds to TRBD1 (5 bases). The CDR3 spans 16 residues. Trimming cost V 0 bases and J 4 bases, with 13 bases left between them. Germline V gene sequence: CDR1 SGHRS, CDR2 YFSETQ. The DNA of the CDR3 is TGCGCCAGCAGCTTGGCACGAACAGGCCTTAATGAAAAACTGTTTTTT. This sequence encodes CASSLARTGLNEKLFF.

This clone has just one count. The V and J genes are TRBV29-1 and TRBJ1-2; a possible D gene is TRBD1 (5 bases). V lost 4 bases, J lost 4 bases, and 13 bases lay in between. CDR1 and CDR2 (germline): SQVTM, ANQGSEA. This CDR3 has 13 residues. This CDR3 is CSVVSGGGYGYTF. In DNA form, the CDR3 reads TGCAGCGTTGTGTCTGGGGGGGGCTATGGCTACACCTTC.

The chain uses TRBV30 and TRBJ1-5; D is perhaps TRBD1 (5 bases). With 2 bases removed from V and 10 bases from J, the gap between germline ends came to 15 bases. Germline values: CDR1 GTSNPN, CDR2 SVGIG (reference sequence). CDR3 length: 13 residues. This CDR3 reads CAWSKDNDRPQHF. As DNA, the CDR3 is TGTGCCTGGAGTAAGGACAACGATCGACCCCAGCATTTT.

Turning to this clone: One end of the junction varies from germline; a read error may be responsible. The chain links TRBV7-9 to TRBJ2-7; 9 nucleotides agree with TRBD2. Germline assignment: CDR1 SEHNR and CDR2 FQNEAQ (reference sequence). This CDR3 has 12 residues. CDR3 loop: CASSLIAGVPNF. CDR3 bases: TGTGCCAGCAGCTTAATAGCGGGGGTTCCTAACTTC.

This clone appeared a single time. This chain joins TRBV12-3 or TRBV12-4 and TRBJ2-7; no definite D call. This CDR3 contains 13 residues. Trimming pared 8 bases from V and 0 bases from J, leaving 11 bases between. The CDR3 bases are TGTGCCAGCGGGCGGAGAAGCTCCTACGAGCAGTACTTC. It translates to CASGRRSSYEQYF.

As regards this clone: The sample contains more than one DNA sequence encoding this CDR3. The chain is built from TRBV3-1 (or the pseudogene TRBV3-2) and TRBJ2-5; 8 positions agree with TRBD2. Germline values: CDR1 LGHDT, CDR2 YNNKEL (reference sequence). This CDR3 comprises 13 residues. Trimming took 6 bases from V and 4 from J; bases not matched to a gene: 4. The CDR3 sequence is CASSLRGGETQYF. The DNA for the CDR3 is TGTGCCAGCAGTCTTCGGGGGGGAGAGACCCAGTACTTC.

The gene calls are TRBV27 and TRBJ1-1, with a weak D call TRBD1 (5 bases). The length of the CDR3 is 16 residues. V lost 0 bases and J lost 1, with 12 bases in between. Germline loops: CDR1 MNHEY, CDR2 SMNVEV (reference sequence). CDR3 nucleotides: TGTGCCAGCAGTTTATCTGCAGGGTCGGCGAACACTGAAGCTTTCTTT. It translates to CASSLSAGSANTEAFF.

This rearrangement joins TRBV5-6 to TRBJ1-5, with D uncertain. Germline V gene lookup returns CDR1 SGHDT and CDR2 YYEEEE. Trimming stripped 5 bases from V and 5 bases from J, with 8 bases between. This CDR3 region has 12 residues. In nucleotides, the CDR3 is TGTGCCAGCAGTTCCGGGCATCAGCCCCAGCATTTT. Translation gives CASSSGHQPQHF. The whole variable domain, filled in from reference TRBV5-6 and TRBJ1-5, reads DAGVTQSPTHLIKTRGQQVTLRCSPKSGHDTVSWYQQALGQGPQFIFQYYEEEERQRGNFPDRFSGHQFPNYSSELNVNALLLGDSALYLCASSSGHQPQHFGDGTRLSIL.

The chain uses TRBV3-1 (or the pseudogene TRBV3-2) and TRBJ1-1; maybe TRBD1 (5 bases). The CDR3 length is 15 residues. Trimming removed 4 bases from V and 5 bases from J, with 17 bases in between. The germline gives CDR1 LGHDT, CDR2 YNNKEL (reference sequence). CDR3 sequence (DNA): TGTGCCAGCAGCCCTTGGGGGGAGGGAGAGACTGAAGCTTTCTTT. Protein: CASSPWGEGETEAFF.

V and J are TRBV9 and TRBJ2-7, with D perhaps matching TRBD2 (5 bases). CDR1 SGDLS and CDR2 YYNGEE come from the germline V gene. The CDR3 loop spans 13 amino acids. V lost 4 bases to trimming and J lost 7 bases, with 15 bases between them. The CDR3 region has the DNA TGTGCCAGCAGCTCTTCCCTCACGGGGGAGCAGTACTTC. Amino acid sequence: CASSSSLTGEQYF.

The chain links TRBV15 to TRBJ2-6, with D maybe TRBD2 (5 bases). This CDR3 is 18 amino acids long. V lost 3 bases and J 0 bases, leaving 15 bases between the germline ends. The germline V gene encodes CDR1 LNHNV and CDR2 YYDKDF (reference sequence). In nucleotides, the CDR3 is TGTGCCACCAGCAGTGGACTTCTAAGCCTCTCTGGGGCCAACGTCCTGACTTTC. This sequence encodes CATSSGLLSLSGANVLTF.

The rearrangement links TRBV6-5 to TRBJ1-5, with 7 bases lining up with TRBD1. J was trimmed by 9 bases and V by 4 bases; bases with no gene match: 15. The germline gives CDR1 MNHEY, CDR2 SVGAGI. The CDR3 runs 16 residues. The CDR3 here is CASSLHRGPPIGPQHF. The CDR3 coding sequence is TGTGCCAGCAGTTTACACAGGGGACCCCCCATCGGGCCCCAGCATTTT.

The gene calls are TRBV11-3 and TRBJ2-1, with a tentative D call TRBD1 (6 bases). This CDR3 contains 13 residues. Deletions cut 0 bases from V and 7 bases from J, with 7 bases between. Germline CDR1 and CDR2: SGHNT and YENEEA. CDR3 sequence reads: CASSLEGTNEQFF. The CDR3 DNA sequence: TGTGCCAGCAGCTTAGAGGGGACAAATGAGCAGTTCTTC.

The chain uses TRBV18 and TRBJ2-7; the match to TRBD1 covers 9 bases. In germline, CDR1 is KGHSH, CDR2 LQKENI. CDR3 length: 16 residues. Losses at the gene ends were 5 bases for V and 3 bases for J; bases not matched to a gene: 11. DNA of the CDR3: TGTGCCAGCTCATCAATAGCCGGGACAGGGATCTACGAGCAGTACTTC. It translates to CASSSIAGTGIYEQYF.

This sequence joins TRBV7-2 and TRBJ2-1; tentatively, D is TRBD2 (6 bases). V lost 1 base to trimming and J lost 5 bases, with 9 bases between them. CDR3 length equals 14 residues. Germline V gives CDR1 SGHTA, CDR2 FQGNSA. The chain's CDR3 is CASSLVEGHNEQFF. The CDR3 nucleotides are TGTGCCAGCAGCTTAGTGGAGGGCCACAATGAGCAGTTCTTC. Full variable domain (rest looked up from reference TRBV7-2 and TRBJ2-1): GAGVSQSPSNKVTEKGKDVELRCDPISGHTALYWYRQSLGQGLEFLIYFQGNSAPDKSGLPSDRFSAERTGGSVSTLTIQRTQQEDSAVYLCASSLVEGHNEQFFGPGTRLTVL.

This clone came up once. V is TRBV6-5 and J is TRBJ1-5; TRBD1 aligns across 9 bases. J was trimmed by 2 bases and V by 6 bases; bases with no gene match: 5. The CDR3 runs 15 residues. Germline V CDR1 and CDR2: MNHEY, SVGAGI. CDR3 amino acids: CASSLTGGGNQPQHF. CDR3 DNA sequence: TGTGCCAGCAGCCTCACAGGGGGCGGCAATCAGCCCCAGCATTTT.

This chain connects TRBV29-1 to TRBJ2-1, with D unresolved. The CDR3 loop spans 12 amino acids. Per germline, CDR1 SQVTM and CDR2 ANQGSEA. V lost 2 bases, J lost 14 bases, and 16 bases lay in between. CDR3 in DNA: TGCAGCGTTGAATTCTCCGGCCGTTGGAAGTTCTTC. This gives the protein CSVEFSGRWKFF.

The chain is built from TRBV19 and TRBJ1-3, with D possibly TRBD1 on 6 matching bases. From germline, CDR1 is LNHDA and CDR2 SQIVND (reference sequence). Trimming removed 6 bases at V and 4 bases at J, with 22 bases between. This CDR3 region has 17 residues. CDR3 DNA: TGTGCCAGTAGCTCCCGCCGGGACACAGGAGGAGGAAACACCATATATTTT. The encoded protein is CASSSRRDTGGGNTIYF.

The gene calls are TRBV5-4 and TRBJ2-7; weak D call: TRBD2 (6 bases). Looked up from germline, CDR1 is SGHNT and CDR2 is YYREEE (reference sequence). The CDR3 has 16 residues. V was trimmed by 0 bases and J by 6 bases, leaving 19 bases between them. CDR3 loop: CASSLGGVNRGIEQYF. The CDR3 DNA reads TGTGCCAGCAGCTTGGGGGGGGTTAACCGTGGGATCGAGCAGTACTTC. The full variable domain, completed using reference TRBV5-4 and TRBJ2-7, is ETGVTQSPTHLIKTRGQQVTLRCSSQSGHNTVSWYQQALGQGPQFIFQYYREEENGRGNFPPRFSGLQFPNYSSELNVNALELDDSALYLCASSLGGVNRGIEQYFGPGTRLTVT.

The rearrangement uses TRBV6-5 and TRBJ1-1; 9 bases line up with TRBD1. The junction had 8 bases not matched to a gene; V was cut back by 5 bases and J by 4 bases. This CDR3 is 15 amino acids long. CDR1 MNHEY and CDR2 SVGAGI come from the germline V gene. As DNA, the CDR3 is TGTGCCAGCAGTACGCGGACAGGGGCGGCCACTGAAGCTTTCTTT. It encodes CASSTRTGAATEAFF.

V usage is TRBV7-2 and J usage is TRBJ2-2, with D uncertain. The CDR3 loop spans 12 amino acids. Trimming cost V 3 bases and J 6 bases, with 5 bases left between them. Germline assignment: CDR1 SGHTA and CDR2 FQGNSA. The CDR3: CASSFQSGELFF. CDR3 nucleotides: TGTGCCAGCAGCTTTCAGTCCGGGGAGCTGTTTTTT.

The V call is TRBV2, the J call TRBJ2-1, with 12 bases lining up with TRBD2. The CDR3 totals 16 residues. The germline gives CDR1 SNHLY, CDR2 FYNNEI. Germline trimming cut 4 bases from V and 5 bases from J; bases unmatched to any gene: 6. The CDR3 DNA sequence: TGTGCCAGCAGTGGGACTAGCGGGGCCCTCAACAATGAGCAGTTCTTC. Residues: CASSGTSGALNNEQFF.

The chain recombines TRBV19 with TRBJ2-5; 9 bases line up with TRBD1. V was pared by 3 bases and J by 4 bases, with 3 bases of the junction left unmatched. The CDR3 is 14 residues long. From germline, CDR1 is LNHDA and CDR2 SQIVND (reference sequence). CDR3 in amino acids: CASSITGGGETQYF. CDR3 in DNA: TGTGCCAGTAGTATCACAGGGGGCGGAGAGACCCAGTACTTC.

The chain combines TRBV7-8 with TRBJ1-3; no firm D call. The CDR3 is 15 amino acids. Per the germline V gene, CDR1 is SGHVS and CDR2 is FQNEAQ. Trimming cost V 1 base and J 4 bases, with 11 bases left between them. The CDR3 DNA reads as TGTGCCAGCAGCTTAGGGGCCTATCAGGGAAACACCATATATTTT. This translates into CASSLGAYQGNTIYF.

The chain is built from TRBV11-2 and TRBJ1-2; possible D gene TRBD1, 5 bases. CDR3 length: 17 residues. Germline V gene sequence: CDR1 SGHAT, CDR2 FQNNGV. Deletions cut 4 bases from V and 8 bases from J, with 26 bases between. The CDR3 is CASSSAVQRGRRKGYTF. Here the CDR3 DNA reads TGTGCCAGCAGCTCAGCTGTACAGAGGGGTCGTCGGAAGGGCTACACCTTC. The full variable domain, rest sourced from reference TRBV11-2 and TRBJ1-2, is EAGVAQSPRYKIIEKRQSVAFWCNPISGHATLYWYQQILGQGPKLLIQFQNNGVVDDSQLPKDRFSAERLKGVDSTLKIQPAKLEDSAVYLCASSSAVQRGRRKGYTFGSGTRLTVV.

V is TRBV28 and J is TRBJ2-7; D ambiguous. CDR3 length equals 12 residues. The V gene lost 4 bases and the J gene lost 2 bases, with 6 bases spanning the gap. The V gene's germline CDR1 is MDHEN and CDR2 SYDVKM. The CDR3 loop is CASSSAPYEQYF. The CDR3 DNA reads TGTGCCAGCAGTTCTGCCCCCTACGAGCAGTACTTC. Complete variable domain (other parts from reference TRBV28 and TRBJ2-7): DVKVTQSSRYLVKRTGEKVFLECVQDMDHENMFWYRQDPGLGLRLIYFSYDVKMKEKGDIPEGYSVSREKKERFSLILESASTNQTSMYLCASSSAPYEQYFGPGTRLTVT.

V gene TRBV5-6 combines with J gene TRBJ2-5, with a possible D match to TRBD2 (6 bases). Germline CDR1 SGHDT, CDR2 YYEEEE. The length of the CDR3 is 13 residues. V was clipped by 0 bases and J by 5 bases, with 8 bases between them. CDR3 nucleotides: TGTGCCAGCAGCTTGGAGGGAGGCGAGACCCAGTACTTC. Encoded protein: CASSLEGGETQYF. The full variable domain, its missing parts supplied by reference TRBV5-6 and TRBJ2-5, is DAGVTQSPTHLIKTRGQQVTLRCSPKSGHDTVSWYQQALGQGPQFIFQYYEEEERQRGNFPDRFSGHQFPNYSSELNVNALLLGDSALYLCASSLEGGETQYFGPGTRLLVL.

The rearrangement uses TRBV10-3 and TRBJ2-1; D is ambiguous. The V and J ends lost 6 bases and 5 bases respectively, with 14 bases between them. Germline V gene data show CDR1 as ENHRY and CDR2 as SYGVKD. The CDR3 loop spans 14 amino acids. The CDR3 coding sequence is TGTGCCATCAGCAAGGACCCTGGAAACAATGAGCAGTTCTTC. This sequence encodes CAISKDPGNNEQFF.

For the CDR3, the DNA is TGTGCCAGCAGCGTCGAACAGGTCCCCTATAATTCACCCCTCCACTTT. As protein: CASSVEQVPYNSPLHF. The chain links TRBV9 to TRBJ1-6; D is possibly TRBD1 (5 bases). This CDR3 has 16 residues. Trimming removed 2 bases from V and 2 bases from J, with 11 bases in between. Looked up from germline, CDR1 is SGDLS and CDR2 is YYNGEE.

The chain recombines TRBV20-1 with TRBJ2-1; D gene uncertain. V dropped 3 bases and J dropped 6 bases, with 3 bases sitting between them. The germline gives CDR1 DFQATT, CDR2 SNEGSKA (reference sequence). The CDR3 contains 10 residues. Here the CDR3 DNA reads TGCAGTGCTAGCCCCAATGAGCAGTTCTTC. Protein: CSASPNEQFF.

The CDR3 loop is CASSPTDLYHGEQFF. The CDR3 DNA reads TGTGCCAGCAGCCCGACAGACCTCTACCACGGGGAGCAGTTCTTC. The chain uses TRBV14 and TRBJ2-1; tentative D call: TRBD1 (5 bases). Germline V gene sequence: CDR1 SGHDN, CDR2 FVKESK. The CDR3 has 15 amino acids. V lost 4 bases and J lost 10, with 20 bases in between.

The chain employs TRBV6-5 and TRBJ1-2; a weak D match, TRBD1 (6 bases). The germline CDR1 and CDR2 sequences are MNHEY and SVGAGI. CDR3 length equals 15 residues. V lost 2 bases to trimming and J lost 1 base, with 11 bases between them. The CDR3 DNA follows: TGTGCCAGCAGTTACGATACAGGGCTTAACTATGGCTACACCTTC. This gives the protein CASSYDTGLNYGYTF.